These 3 T cell receptor beta chains were sequenced from one sample in a study of identical twins. TCRdb ran MiXCR on the 5' RACE reads and lists one entry per CDR3 protein. The sample shows around 510,000 distinct CDR3 sequences, around 15% of them seen only once. These data were likewise used in another study, on yellow fever vaccine responses in identical twins.

Specimen: CD4+ T cells sorted from blood. The source of these receptors is a woman aged 18 to 35 in good health.

The genes are TRBV7-2 and TRBJ2-5; D is perhaps TRBD2 (7 bases). V lost 1 base and J lost 1, with 10 bases in between. The length of the CDR3 is 15 residues. Per the germline V gene, CDR1 is SGHTA and CDR2 is FQGNSA. Here the CDR3 reads CASSLGGGSQETQYF. The CDR3 coding sequence is TGTGCCAGCAGCTTAGGGGGGGGCAGCCAAGAGACCCAGTACTTC. Complete variable domain (other parts from reference TRBV7-2 and TRBJ2-5): GAGVSQSPSNKVTEKGKDVELRCDPISGHTALYWYRQSLGQGLEFLIYFQGNSAPDKSGLPSDRFSAERTGGSVSTLTIQRTQQEDSAVYLCASSLGGGSQETQYFGPGTRLLVL.

In this sample, this clonotype turned up a few times. The V gene is TRBV6-1, the J gene TRBJ1-6; possible D gene TRBD1, 5 bases. CDR1 is MNHNS, CDR2 SASEGT, per germline. V dropped 6 bases and J dropped 6 bases, with 15 bases sitting between them. The CDR3 has 15 amino acids. The CDR3 loop reads CASRTVGGLNSPLHF. CDR3 nucleotides: TGTGCCAGCAGGACCGTCGGGGGTCTTAATTCACCCCTCCACTTT.

A few counts support this clonotype. The J gene is TRBJ2-1, the V gene TRBV7-8; D is uncertain. Trimming removed 1 base from V and 0 bases from J, with 10 bases in between. The CDR3 spans 16 residues. CDR1 is SGHVS and CDR2 is FQNEAQ in the germline V gene. The CDR3 DNA reads TGTGCCAGCAGCTTAGAGCCGCGTCCCTCCTACAATGAGCAGTTCTTC. It specifies CASSLEPRPSYNEQFF.